This entry lists 19 T cell receptor beta chains sequenced from one sample in a study of low-dose radiotherapy and immunotherapy resistance in tumors. Priming of first-strand cDNA relied on TRAV- and TRBV-specific primers (covering alpha and beta chains). Both a constant-region primer and a V-primer adapter served to amplify TCRs across roughly 20 PCR cycles. Each CDR3 protein is one row after TCRdb ran MiXCR on the reads. The sample lists about 64,000 distinct CDR3 sequences, more than 20% seen once, with around 6.7% in the top ten. Time point described: before trial treatment. The sample was PBMCs, taken before treatment. These receptor sequences come from a male donor with rectosigmoid adenocarcinoma.

The table lists this clonotype with many counts. The rearrangement links TRBV7-9 to TRBJ2-3, with 10 nucleotides matching TRBD1. This CDR3 is 15 amino acids long. Per germline, CDR1 SEHNR and CDR2 FQNEAQ (reference sequence). J gave up 7 bases and V 5 bases, and 9 bases lay outside the gene matches. The CDR3 sequence is CASSPPTGGGYTQYF. In DNA form, the CDR3 reads TGTGCCAGCAGCCCGCCGACAGGGGGCGGTTATACGCAGTATTTT. The whole variable domain, filled in from reference TRBV7-9 and TRBJ2-3, reads DTGVSQNPRHKITKRGQNVTFRCDPISEHNRLYWYRQTLGQGPEFLTYFQNEAQLEKSRLLSDRFSAERPKGSFSTLEIQRTEQGDSAMYLCASSPPTGGGYTQYFGPGTRLTVL.

The rearrangement uses TRBV28 and TRBJ1-1; perhaps TRBD1 as D (5 bases). This CDR3 spans 16 amino acids. Trimming stripped 0 bases from V and 0 bases from J, with 11 bases between. Per the germline V gene, CDR1 is MDHEN and CDR2 is SYDVKM. This chain's CDR3 is CASSLWGTEMNTEAFF. The CDR3 DNA follows: TGTGCCAGCAGTTTATGGGGGACTGAGATGAACACTGAAGCTTTCTTT.

This clonotype occurred many times. The chain joins TRBV3-1 to TRBJ2-5; 11 bases match TRBD2. Trimming took 4 bases from V and 4 from J; bases not matched to a gene: 17. The CDR3 totals 19 residues. Germline CDR1 reads LGHDT; CDR2 reads YNNKEL (reference sequence). The CDR3 DNA reads TGTGCCAGCAGCCGCCGCTTGGGTAGCGGGGGGGCCTCAGGAGAGACCCAGTACTTC. It yields the protein CASSRRLGSGGASGETQYF.

This clonotype was seen ten or more times. The chain combines TRBV6-4 with TRBJ2-1; tentatively, D is TRBD1 (6 bases). The CDR3 has 13 amino acids. Trimming cost V 4 bases and J 10 bases, with 14 bases left between them. The V gene's germline CDR1 is MRHNA and CDR2 SNTAGT. The CDR3 DNA reads TGTGCCAGCAGTGTAACAGGGCCGAGGGAGCAGTTCTTC. Encoded protein: CASSVTGPREQFF.

In this sample, this clonotype turned up many times. The chain recombines TRBV30 with TRBJ2-5; possibly TRBD1 or TRBD2 for D (6 bases each). From germline, CDR1 is GTSNPN and CDR2 SVGIG (reference sequence). The V end was cut by 2 bases, the J end by 5 bases, with 9 bases between. The CDR3 spans 12 residues. CDR3 nucleotides: TGTGCCTGGAGTCGGGGGCGGGAGACCCAGTACTTC. Amino acids: CAWSRGRETQYF.

The sample holds many counts of this clonotype. V and J are TRBV7-9 and TRBJ1-1; TRBD1 agrees at 9 bases. In germline, CDR1 is SEHNR, CDR2 FQNEAQ (reference sequence). This CDR3 spans 15 amino acids. V shed 5 bases and J 7 bases; nucleotides not matched to a gene: 11. The CDR3 DNA is TGTGCCAGCAGCATATTACAGGGGGCGCAGGGTGAAGCTTTCTTT. It codes for CASSILQGAQGEAFF.

This clonotype came up many times. The CDR3 coding sequence is TGCGCCAGCAGCACAGGCCGGGGACAGGCCTTCGCCGGGGAGCTGTTTTTT. It codes for CASSTGRGQAFAGELFF. The V gene is TRBV5-1, the J gene TRBJ2-2, with 8 bases aligning to TRBD1. Trimming removed 4 bases from V and 6 bases from J; junction bases left unmatched: 14. CDR3 length: 17 residues. Germline CDR1 reads SGHRS; CDR2 reads YFSETQ.

This clonotype was observed a few times. The CDR3 is CASSLERTRGDEQFF. DNA of the CDR3: TGTGCCAGCAGCTTAGAACGGACTAGGGGGGATGAGCAGTTCTTC. The chain combines TRBV7-2 with TRBJ2-1, with TRBD2 as a possible D gene (7 bases). The germline gives CDR1 SGHTA, CDR2 FQGNSA. V was cut by 1 base and J by 8 bases, with 15 bases left in between. This CDR3 is 15 amino acids long.

This clonotype has ten or more counts. The chain has TRBV6-6 and TRBJ2-5; D is perhaps TRBD2 (5 bases). Trimming took 4 bases from V and 5 from J, leaving 14 bases between them. The CDR3 loop spans 14 amino acids. Germline V gene data show CDR1 as MNHNY and CDR2 as SVGAGI (reference sequence). CDR3 nucleotides: TGTGCCAGCAGTTCAGGACTGATTTCGGAGACCCAGTACTTC. Protein sequence: CASSSGLISETQYF.

The rearrangement uses TRBV3-1 and TRBJ2-5, with a possible D match to TRBD1 (6 bases). This CDR3 is built from 15 residues. Germline V gene data show CDR1 as LGHDT and CDR2 as YNNKEL (reference sequence). The V end was cut by 4 bases, the J end by 2 bases, with 14 bases between. The chain's CDR3 is CASSPDGQQQETQYF. The CDR3, as DNA: TGTGCCAGCAGCCCAGACGGACAGCAACAAGAGACCCAGTACTTC.

The sample holds many counts of this clonotype. This chain links TRBV7-9 with TRBJ2-7, with D perhaps TRBD1 (5 bases). This CDR3 has 13 residues. CDR1 and CDR2 (germline): SEHNR, FQNEAQ (reference sequence). V was cut by 1 base and J by 6 bases, with 10 bases left in between. The CDR3 reads CASSLGGLREQYF. As DNA, the CDR3 is TGTGCCAGCAGCTTAGGGGGCCTGCGCGAGCAGTACTTC.

A note on this clonotype: A single base is all that separates this from a far larger clone, so a read error is likely. The chain has TRBV4-2 and TRBJ2-7, with D unclear. The CDR3 is 13 residues long. V was shortened by 5 bases and J by 2 bases, with 10 bases between the two germline ends. From germline, CDR1 is LGHNA and CDR2 YNFKEQ. CDR3 region: CASSSLPTYEQYF. CDR3 nucleotides: TGTGCCAGCAGCTCCCTTCCCACCTACGAGCAGTACTTC.

This clonotype was seen many times. The chain recombines TRBV3-1 with TRBJ2-2; D remains unclear. CDR1 and CDR2 (germline): LGHDT, YNNKEL (reference sequence). This CDR3 region has 11 residues. Trimming pared 2 bases from V and 6 bases from J, leaving 1 base between. CDR3 nucleotides: TGTGCCAGCAGCCAATCCGGGGAGCTGTTTTTT. Protein product: CASSQSGELFF.

The genes are TRBV11-2 and TRBJ2-3, with D tentatively TRBD2 (5 bases). V was trimmed by 5 bases and J by 2 bases, leaving 17 bases between them. This CDR3 is built from 16 residues. The germline V gene encodes CDR1 SGHAT and CDR2 FQNNGV. The CDR3 DNA sequence: TGTGCCAGCAGCGCCCGGGCACTAGAACTCACAGATACGCAGTATTTT. This encodes CASSARALELTDTQYF.

Comments on this clonotype: One base separates it from a far larger clone, so it is likely a read error. The chain links TRBV9 to TRBJ2-4, with D tentatively TRBD2 (6 bases). CDR1 is SGDLS and CDR2 is YYNGEE in the germline V gene. The V and J ends lost 0 bases and 13 bases respectively, with 20 bases between them. This CDR3 region has 15 residues. The CDR3 nucleotides are TGTGCCAGCAGCGTAGAAAGGACTAACCTTGATGAGCAGTACTTC. This encodes CASSVERTNLDEQYF.

The sample holds many counts of this clonotype. V is TRBV7-3 and J is TRBJ2-7; TRBD2 aligns across 8 bases. The J segment lost 1 base and the V segment lost 0 bases, leaving 2 bases of the junction unmatched. CDR3 size: 15 residues. CDR1 SGHTA and CDR2 FQGTGA come from the germline V gene. The CDR3 loop reads CASSLTAGGSYEQYF. The CDR3 DNA follows: TGTGCCAGCAGCTTAACGGCGGGAGGATCCTACGAGCAGTACTTC.

In its sample, this clonotype was seen a few times. The chain is built from TRBV5-4 and TRBJ2-6; 7 bases are a match to TRBD2. V was clipped by 4 bases and J by 2 bases; unmatched bases: 6. Germline V gene sequence: CDR1 SGHNT, CDR2 YYREEE (reference sequence). The CDR3 consists of 16 residues. In DNA form, the CDR3 reads TGTGCCAGCAGCCTGGGGGGGAGGGCTGGGGCCAACGTCCTGACTTTC. It codes for CASSLGGRAGANVLTF.

This clonotype was counted only a few times. The chain joins TRBV30 to TRBJ2-1, with D uncertain. This CDR3 contains 11 residues. The V gene's germline CDR1 is GTSNPN and CDR2 SVGIG (reference sequence). Trimming took 3 bases from V and 4 from J, leaving 4 bases between them. The CDR3 here is CAWRLYNEQFF. CDR3 in DNA: TGTGCCTGGAGGCTGTACAATGAGCAGTTCTTC.

The DNA for the CDR3 is TGCGCCAGCAGCCAAGACCTGGGGGGCCAGGTCGAGCAGTTCTTC. This translates into CASSQDLGGQVEQFF. J is TRBJ2-1 and V is TRBV4-3; D might be TRBD1 or TRBD2, each matching 6 bases. V lost 0 bases to trimming and J lost 10 bases, with 16 bases between them. CDR1 and CDR2 (germline): LGHNA, YSLEER. The CDR3 sequence is 15 residues long.